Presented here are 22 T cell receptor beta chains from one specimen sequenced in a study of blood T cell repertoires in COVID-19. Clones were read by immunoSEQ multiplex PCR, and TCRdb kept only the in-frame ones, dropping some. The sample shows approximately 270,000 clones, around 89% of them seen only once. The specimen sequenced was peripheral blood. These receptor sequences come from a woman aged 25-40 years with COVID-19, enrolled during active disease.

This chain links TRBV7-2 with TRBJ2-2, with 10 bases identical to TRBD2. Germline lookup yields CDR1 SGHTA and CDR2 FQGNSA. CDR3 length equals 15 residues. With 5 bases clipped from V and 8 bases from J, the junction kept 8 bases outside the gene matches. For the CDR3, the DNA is TGTGCCAGCAGCACACTAGCGGGGACGGGTGGGGAGCTGTTTTTT. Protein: CASSTLAGTGGELFF.

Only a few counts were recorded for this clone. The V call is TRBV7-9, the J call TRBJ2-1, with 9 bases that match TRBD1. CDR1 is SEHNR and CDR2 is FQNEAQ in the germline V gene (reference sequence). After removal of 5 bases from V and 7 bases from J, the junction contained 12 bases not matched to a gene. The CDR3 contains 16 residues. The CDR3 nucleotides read TGTGCCAGCAGCCGGCCAATCGGGACAGGGATGAATGAGCAGTTCTTC. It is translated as CASSRPIGTGMNEQFF. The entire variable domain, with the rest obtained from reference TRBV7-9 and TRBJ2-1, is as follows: DTGVSQNPRHKITKRGQNVTFRCDPISEHNRLYWYRQTLGQGPEFLTYFQNEAQLEKSRLLSDRFSAERPKGSFSTLEIQRTEQGDSAMYLCASSRPIGTGMNEQFFGPGTRLTVL.

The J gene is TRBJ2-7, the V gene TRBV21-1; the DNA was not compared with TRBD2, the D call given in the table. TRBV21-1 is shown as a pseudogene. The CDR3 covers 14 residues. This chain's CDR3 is CASSTPDFAYEQYV. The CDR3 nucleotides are TGTGCCAGCAGCACGCCGGACTTCGCCTACGAGCAGTACGTC.

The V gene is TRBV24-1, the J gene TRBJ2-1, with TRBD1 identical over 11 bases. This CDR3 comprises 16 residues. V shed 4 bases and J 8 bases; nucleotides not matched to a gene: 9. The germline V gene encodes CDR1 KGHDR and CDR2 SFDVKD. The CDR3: CATSEADRGLLYEQFF. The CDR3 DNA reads TGTGCCACCAGTGAGGCGGACAGGGGGCTTCTCTATGAGCAGTTCTTC.

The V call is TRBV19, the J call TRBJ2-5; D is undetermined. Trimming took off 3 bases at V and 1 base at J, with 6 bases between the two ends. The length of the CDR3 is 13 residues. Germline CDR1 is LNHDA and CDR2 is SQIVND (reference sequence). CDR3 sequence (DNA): TGTGCCAGTAGTATGAGACTCCAAGAGACCCAGTACTTC. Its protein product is CASSMRLQETQYF.

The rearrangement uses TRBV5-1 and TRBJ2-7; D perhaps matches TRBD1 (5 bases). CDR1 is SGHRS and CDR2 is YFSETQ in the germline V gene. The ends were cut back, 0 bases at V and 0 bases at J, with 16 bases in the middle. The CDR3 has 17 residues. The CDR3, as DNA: TGCGCCAGCAGCTTGGGGGGCCGTCCCCTTCTCTCCTACGAGCAGTACTTC. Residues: CASSLGGRPLLSYEQYF.

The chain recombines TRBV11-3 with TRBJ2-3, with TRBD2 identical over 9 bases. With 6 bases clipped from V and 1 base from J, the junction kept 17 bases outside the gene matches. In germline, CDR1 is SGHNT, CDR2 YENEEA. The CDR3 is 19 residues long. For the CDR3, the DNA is TGTGCCAGCAGTTTCAGTCCCTTATTGGCGGGAGGGGGCACAGATACGCAGTATTTT. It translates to CASSFSPLLAGGGTDTQYF. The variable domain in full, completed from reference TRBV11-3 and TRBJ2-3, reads EAGVVQSPRYKIIEKKQPVAFWCNPISGHNTLYWYLQNLGQGPELLIRYENEEAVDDSQLPKDRFSAERLKGVDSTLKIQPAELGDSAVYLCASSFSPLLAGGGTDTQYFGPGTRLTVL.

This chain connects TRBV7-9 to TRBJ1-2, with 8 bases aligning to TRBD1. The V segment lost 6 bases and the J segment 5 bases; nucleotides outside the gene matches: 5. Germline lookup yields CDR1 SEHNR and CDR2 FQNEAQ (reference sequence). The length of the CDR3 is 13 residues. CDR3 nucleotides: TGTGCCAGCAGTCCGACAGGGGAGTATGGCTACACCTTC. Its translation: CASSPTGEYGYTF.

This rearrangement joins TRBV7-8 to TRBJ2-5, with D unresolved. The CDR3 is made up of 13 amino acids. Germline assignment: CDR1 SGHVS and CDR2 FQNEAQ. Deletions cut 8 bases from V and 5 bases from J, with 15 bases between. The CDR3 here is CASAPAHGETQYF. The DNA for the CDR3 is TGTGCCAGCGCCCCCGCCCACGGGGAGACCCAGTACTTC.

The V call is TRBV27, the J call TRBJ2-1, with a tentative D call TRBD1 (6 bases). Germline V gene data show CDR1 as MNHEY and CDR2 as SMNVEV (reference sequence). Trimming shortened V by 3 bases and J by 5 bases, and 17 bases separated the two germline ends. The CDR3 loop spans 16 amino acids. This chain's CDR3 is CASSLGFRGLDNEQFF. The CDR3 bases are TGTGCCAGCAGTTTGGGTTTCAGGGGCTTGGACAATGAGCAGTTCTTC.

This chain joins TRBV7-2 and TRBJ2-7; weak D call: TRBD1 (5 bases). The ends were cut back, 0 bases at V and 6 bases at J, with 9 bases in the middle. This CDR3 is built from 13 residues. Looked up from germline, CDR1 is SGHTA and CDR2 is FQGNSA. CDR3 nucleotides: TGTGCCAGCAGCTTAGCGAATACAGGCGAGCAGTACGTC. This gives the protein CASSLANTGEQYV.

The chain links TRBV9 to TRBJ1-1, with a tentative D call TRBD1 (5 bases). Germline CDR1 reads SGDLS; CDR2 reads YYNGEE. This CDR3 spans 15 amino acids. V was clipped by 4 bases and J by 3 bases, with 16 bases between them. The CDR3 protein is CASSPRQIVDTEAFF. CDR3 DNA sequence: TGTGCCAGCAGCCCTAGACAGATCGTGGACACTGAAGCTTTCTTT. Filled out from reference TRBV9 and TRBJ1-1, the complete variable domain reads DSGVTQTPKHLITATGQRVTLRCSPRSGDLSVYWYQQSLDQGLQFLIQYYNGEERAKGNILERFSAQQFPDLHSELNLSSLELGDSALYFCASSPRQIVDTEAFFGQGTRLTVV.

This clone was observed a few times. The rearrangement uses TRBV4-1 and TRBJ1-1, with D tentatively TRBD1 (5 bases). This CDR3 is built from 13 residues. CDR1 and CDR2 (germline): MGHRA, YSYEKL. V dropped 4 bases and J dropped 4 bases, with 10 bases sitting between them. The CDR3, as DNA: TGCGCCAGCAGCCGGGGGGGAAGCACTGAAGCTTTCTTT. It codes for CASSRGGSTEAFF.

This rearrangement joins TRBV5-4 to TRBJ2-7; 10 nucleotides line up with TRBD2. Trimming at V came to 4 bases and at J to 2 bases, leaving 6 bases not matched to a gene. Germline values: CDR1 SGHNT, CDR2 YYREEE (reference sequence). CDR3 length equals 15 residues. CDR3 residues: CASSLRTSGAYEQYV. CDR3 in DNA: TGTGCCAGCAGCCTAAGGACTAGCGGAGCCTACGAGCAGTACGTC.

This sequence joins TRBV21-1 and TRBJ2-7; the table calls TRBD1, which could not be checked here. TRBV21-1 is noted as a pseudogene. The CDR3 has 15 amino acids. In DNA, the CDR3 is TGTGCCAGCAGCAAAGCTTGGGGCTGCTCCTACGAGCAGTACGTC. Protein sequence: CASSKAWGCSYEQYV.

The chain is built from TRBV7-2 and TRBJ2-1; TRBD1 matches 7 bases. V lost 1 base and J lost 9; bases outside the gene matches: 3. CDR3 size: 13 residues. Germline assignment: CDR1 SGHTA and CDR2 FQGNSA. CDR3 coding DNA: TGTGCCAGCAGCTTAGGGACAGGTGGTGAGCAGTTCTTC. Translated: CASSLGTGGEQFF.

CDR3 DNA: TGTGCCAGCTCCATCGGGACAGTCGAAGAGACCCAGTACTTC. This translates into CASSIGTVEETQYF. This rearrangement joins TRBV18 to TRBJ2-5, with 7 bases identical to TRBD1. CDR1 and CDR2 (germline): KGHSH, LQKENI. V was pared by 6 bases and J by 3 bases, with 7 bases of the junction left unmatched. This CDR3 spans 14 amino acids.

Here the CDR3 DNA reads TGTGCCACCAGAGGGACAGGAACCGGGGAGCTGTTTTTT. As protein: CATRGTGTGELFF. The rearrangement joins TRBV24-1 to TRBJ2-2; 8 bases match TRBD1. This CDR3 is 13 amino acids long. The germline V gene has CDR1 KGHDR and CDR2 SFDVKD. With V trimmed by 7 bases and J by 5 bases, 2 bases remained unmatched.

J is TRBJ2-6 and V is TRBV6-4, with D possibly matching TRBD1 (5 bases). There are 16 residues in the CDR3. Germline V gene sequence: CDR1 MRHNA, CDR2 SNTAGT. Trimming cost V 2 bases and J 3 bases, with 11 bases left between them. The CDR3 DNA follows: TGTGCCAGCAGTGACAGGGGAATAGGTGGGGCCAACGTCCTGACTTTC. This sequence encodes CASSDRGIGGANVLTF.

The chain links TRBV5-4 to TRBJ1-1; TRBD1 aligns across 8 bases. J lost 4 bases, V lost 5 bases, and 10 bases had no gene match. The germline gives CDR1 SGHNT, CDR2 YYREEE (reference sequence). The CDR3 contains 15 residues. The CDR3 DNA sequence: TGTGCCAGCAGTTACGGGAGAACAGGGGGCACTGAAGCTTTCTTT. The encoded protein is CASSYGRTGGTEAFF. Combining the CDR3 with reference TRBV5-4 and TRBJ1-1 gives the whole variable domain ETGVTQSPTHLIKTRGQQVTLRCSSQSGHNTVSWYQQALGQGPQFIFQYYREEENGRGNFPPRFSGLQFPNYSSELNVNALELDDSALYLCASSYGRTGGTEAFFGQGTRLTVV.

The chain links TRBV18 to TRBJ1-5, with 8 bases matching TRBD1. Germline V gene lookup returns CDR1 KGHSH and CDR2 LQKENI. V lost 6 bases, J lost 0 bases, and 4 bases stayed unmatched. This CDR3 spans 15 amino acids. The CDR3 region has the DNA TGTGCCAGCTCGCCCGGGACAGGTAGCAATCAGCCCCAGCATTTT. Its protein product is CASSPGTGSNQPQHF. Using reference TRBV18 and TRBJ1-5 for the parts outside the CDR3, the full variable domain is NAGVMQNPRHLVRRRGQEARLRCSPMKGHSHVYWYRQLPEEGLKFMVYLQKENIIDESGMPKERFSAEFPKEGPSILRIQQVVRGDSAAYFCASSPGTGSNQPQHFGDGTRLSIL.

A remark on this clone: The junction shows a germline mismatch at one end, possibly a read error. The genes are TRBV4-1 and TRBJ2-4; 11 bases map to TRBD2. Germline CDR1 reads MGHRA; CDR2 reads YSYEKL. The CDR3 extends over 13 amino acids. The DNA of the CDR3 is TGCGCCAGCAGCCAAGAAGTAGCGGGGGGGCCCCACTTC. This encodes CASSQEVAGGPHF.